Following are 4 T cell receptor beta chains from one sample sequenced in a study of blood T cell repertoires in COVID-19. Data came from immunoSEQ multiplex PCR; TCRdb stores just in-frame clones and leaves some out. The table shows about 75,000 clones, with over 80% occurring only once. Source material: peripheral blood. The receptors shown here come from a woman between 45 and 65 years old with acute or convalescent COVID-19.

The gene calls are TRBV6-5 and TRBJ2-5; D unclear. CDR3 length equals 14 residues. Germline CDR1 and CDR2: MNHEY and SVGAGI. V lost 3 bases to trimming and J lost 5 bases, with 13 bases between them. The CDR3 region has the DNA TGTGCCAGCAGTTATTCGACCGGGTTGGAGACCCAGTACTTC. Protein sequence: CASSYSTGLETQYF.

This clone has a handful of counts. The J gene is TRBJ1-5, the V gene TRBV9, with 7 nucleotides matching TRBD1. From germline, CDR1 is SGDLS and CDR2 YYNGEE. The CDR3 is made up of 15 amino acids. The V and J ends lost 0 bases and 6 bases, in that order; junction bases with no gene match: 6. This CDR3 is CASSVGGTEFQPQHF. For the CDR3, the DNA is TGTGCCAGCAGCGTAGGGGGGACAGAATTTCAGCCCCAGCATTTT.

This chain uses TRBV2 with TRBJ2-5, with TRBD2 as a possible D gene (6 bases). V gave up 7 bases and J gave up 4 bases, with 19 bases separating them. Germline loops: CDR1 SNHLY, CDR2 FYNNEI. This CDR3 region has 15 residues. The CDR3 DNA reads as TGTGCCAGCACCCGGGGACTTCCCTCAGGAGAGACCCAGTACTTC. This sequence encodes CASTRGLPSGETQYF.

This clone showed up just a few times. V usage is TRBV7-9 and J usage is TRBJ2-7; tentatively, D is TRBD1 (5 bases). The CDR3 is made up of 14 amino acids. In germline, CDR1 is SEHNR, CDR2 FQNEAQ (reference sequence). Trimming cost V 5 bases and J 2 bases, with 13 bases left between them. The chain's CDR3 is CASSPKGSTYEQYF. The CDR3 DNA sequence: TGTGCCAGCAGCCCCAAGGGGTCAACCTACGAGCAGTACTTC. The entire variable domain, with the rest obtained from reference TRBV7-9 and TRBJ2-7, is as follows: DTGVSQNPRHKITKRGQNVTFRCDPISEHNRLYWYRQTLGQGPEFLTYFQNEAQLEKSRLLSDRFSAERPKGSFSTLEIQRTEQGDSAMYLCASSPKGSTYEQYFGPGTRLTVT.